The 9 T cell receptor beta chains below were found in one sample sequenced in a study of blood T cell repertoires in COVID-19. Repertoires were generated with immunoSEQ multiplex PCR, while TCRdb's copy carries only in-frame clones and drops some. The repertoire consists of 250,000 to 350,000 clones, with roughly 80% occurring once and the leading ten covering approximately 1.5%. What was sequenced was peripheral blood. The receptors were gathered from a human donor with COVID-19, enrolled during active disease. The donor label of this sample is uncertain.

The chain carries TRBV6-1 and TRBJ2-7; possible D gene TRBD1, 7 bases. Trimming took 0 bases from V and 1 from J, leaving 22 bases between them. The CDR3 is made up of 19 amino acids. CDR1 and CDR2 (germline): MNHNS, SASEGT. CDR3 in DNA: TGTGCCAGCAGTGAAGCCCGACCTTCGGGCAGGGGGGTATCCTACGAGCAGTACTTC. This translates into CASSEARPSGRGVSYEQYF.

The J gene is TRBJ2-7, the V gene TRBV27; TRBD1 agrees at 8 bases. CDR1 is MNHEY, CDR2 SMNVEV, per germline (reference sequence). The J segment lost 0 bases and the V segment lost 6 bases, leaving 4 bases of the junction unmatched. This CDR3 contains 14 residues. CDR3 residues: CASRYGQGSYEQYF. Here the CDR3 DNA reads TGTGCCAGCAGGTACGGACAGGGCTCCTACGAGCAGTACTTC.

This chain links TRBV28 with TRBJ1-2; D is uncertain. This CDR3 is built from 14 residues. Trimming took 6 bases from V and 0 from J, leaving 11 bases between them. CDR1 is MDHEN and CDR2 is SYDVKM in the germline V gene. The CDR3 spells CASSPGVTNYGYTF. The CDR3 nucleotides are TGTGCCAGCAGCCCCGGGGTAACTAACTATGGCTACACCTTC.

The genes are TRBV19 and TRBJ1-6, with 7 bases aligning to TRBD1. CDR3 length: 15 residues. CDR1 is LNHDA, CDR2 SQIVND, per germline (reference sequence). Trimming removed 9 bases from V and 3 bases from J; junction bases left unmatched: 8. CDR3 bases: TGTGCCAGCGAAGGGGGCGCAGGCTATAATTCACCCCTCCACTTT. As protein: CASEGGAGYNSPLHF.

This chain connects TRBV5-4 to TRBJ1-2; 7 positions agree with TRBD1. The CDR3 loop spans 14 amino acids. Germline-derived CDR1 and CDR2 are SGHNT and YYREEE (reference sequence). V lost 0 bases to trimming and J lost 4 bases; unmatched junction nucleotides: 3. Here the CDR3 reads CASSLESGGYGYTF. DNA for the CDR3: TGTGCCAGCAGCTTGGAGTCAGGGGGCTATGGCTACACCTTC.

This rearrangement joins TRBV7-2 to TRBJ2-7; 9 bases line up with TRBD2. This CDR3 contains 15 residues. Germline CDR1 and CDR2: SGHTA and FQGNSA. Unmatched junction bases numbered 9, after V lost 5 bases and J lost 4 bases. CDR3 in amino acids: CASSPASSGTYEQYF. DNA of the CDR3: TGTGCCAGCAGCCCAGCGTCTAGCGGGACATACGAGCAGTACTTC.

The rearrangement uses TRBV28 and TRBJ2-7; D is possibly TRBD2 (5 bases). Germline CDR1 and CDR2: MDHEN and SYDVKM. The length of the CDR3 is 15 residues. V lost 2 bases and J lost 4, with 15 bases in between. The CDR3 spells CASSLERTRGYEQYF. In DNA form, the CDR3 reads TGTGCCAGCAGTTTAGAGCGGACCAGAGGGTACGAGCAGTACTTC. Variable domain in full (rest from reference TRBV28 and TRBJ2-7): DVKVTQSSRYLVKRTGEKVFLECVQDMDHENMFWYRQDPGLGLRLIYFSYDVKMKEKGDIPEGYSVSREKKERFSLILESASTNQTSMYLCASSLERTRGYEQYFGPGTRLTVT.

The chain joins TRBV19 to TRBJ2-5, with 11 bases fitting TRBD2. With V trimmed by 5 bases and J by 2 bases, 7 bases remained unmatched. CDR1 is LNHDA and CDR2 is SQIVND in the germline V gene (reference sequence). The CDR3 consists of 16 residues. CDR3 sequence reads: CASSAGLAELQETQYF. As DNA, the CDR3 is TGTGCCAGTAGTGCGGGACTAGCGGAGCTACAAGAGACCCAGTACTTC. Supplemented by reference TRBV19 and TRBJ2-5, the full variable domain reads DGGITQSPKYLFRKEGQNVTLSCEQNLNHDAMYWYRQDPGQGLRLIYYSQIVNDFQKGDIAEGYSVSREKKESFPLTVTSAQKNPTAFYLCASSAGLAELQETQYFGPGTRLLVL.

The chain couples TRBV19 to TRBJ2-5; 8 nucleotides align to TRBD1. The junction had 5 bases not matched to a gene; V was cut back by 10 bases and J by 1 base. CDR1 LNHDA and CDR2 SQIVND come from the germline V gene (reference sequence). The CDR3 covers 13 residues. The DNA of the CDR3 is TGTGCCACGCGTACAGGGGGCCAAGAGACCCAGTACTTC. Translation gives CATRTGGQETQYF.